This TCR beta chain stems from a study of sequential checkpoint blockade in melanoma. This sample's treatment: randomized to nivolumab then ipilimumab (arm A) or the reverse (arm B). Trimming removed 5 bases from V and 0 bases from J, with 10 bases in between. This CDR3 contains 14 residues. Germline V gene lookup returns CDR1 LNHNV and CDR2 YYDKDF (reference sequence). Profiling relied on immunoSEQ multiplex PCR, and the TCRdb table lists in-frame clones only, not all of them. Of some 9,600 clones listed, approximately 25% are singletons. The sequencing here drew on tumor tissue (inferred from file names), taken from a patient given nivolumab and ipilimumab in sequence. The source of this sequence is a human donor with melanoma. The chain uses TRBV15 and TRBJ1-1; D perhaps matches TRBD1 (5 bases). The CDR3 loop is CATSVGQLNTEAFF. The CDR3 DNA reads as TGTGCCACCAGCGTCGGACAACTGAACACTGAAGCTTTCTTT.